Shown below are 23 T cell receptor beta chains from a single sample sequenced in a study of blood T cell repertoires in COVID-19. Clones were sequenced by immunoSEQ multiplex PCR, and TCRdb holds only the in-frame ones, with some missing. The repertoire consists of about 190,000 clones, with around 84% occurring once and the leading ten covering approximately 3%. What was sequenced was PBMCs or T cells enriched from blood (not recorded which). The receptors here all came from a woman aged 25 to 39 who had recovered from COVID-19.

The J gene is TRBJ1-5, the V gene TRBV18; 8 positions match TRBD1. Germline trimming cut 6 bases from V and 7 bases from J; bases unmatched to any gene: 8. The germline CDR1 and CDR2 sequences are KGHSH and LQKENI. CDR3 size: 14 residues. The CDR3: CASSPDRGGQPQHF. CDR3 DNA: TGTGCCAGCTCTCCAGACAGGGGTGGACAGCCCCAGCATTTT. Drawing the rest from reference TRBV18 and TRBJ1-5, the complete variable domain is NAGVMQNPRHLVRRRGQEARLRCSPMKGHSHVYWYRQLPEEGLKFMVYLQKENIIDESGMPKERFSAEFPKEGPSILRIQQVVRGDSAAYFCASSPDRGGQPQHFGDGTRLSIL.

The chain employs TRBV7-6 and TRBJ2-1, with D possibly TRBD2 on 5 matching bases. CDR3 size: 13 residues. V was shortened by 1 base and J by 5 bases, with 6 bases between the two germline ends. Germline V gene data show CDR1 as SGHVS and CDR2 as FNYEAQ. The CDR3: CASSLVGNNEQFF. The CDR3 coding sequence is TGTGCCAGCAGCTTAGTCGGGAACAATGAGCAGTTCTTC.

The chain recombines TRBV28 with TRBJ1-1, with D unclear. V was clipped by 2 bases and J by 6 bases, with 13 bases between them. Germline assignment: CDR1 MDHEN and CDR2 SYDVKM. CDR3 length: 14 amino acids. As DNA, the CDR3 is TGTGCCAGCAGTTTACGGGATTTTAGGCCTGAAGCTTTCTTT. Its protein is CASSLRDFRPEAFF.

The J gene is TRBJ1-5, the V gene TRBV6-5; no definite D call. The CDR3 runs 12 residues. Germline V gene data show CDR1 as MNHEY and CDR2 as SVGAGI. V was cut by 2 bases and J by 7 bases, with 6 bases left in between. In DNA form, the CDR3 reads TGTGCCAGCAGTTACGCGGGGCAGCCCCAGCATTTT. Amino acid sequence: CASSYAGQPQHF.

The chain combines TRBV30 with TRBJ1-3; unclear D gene. The CDR3 length is 13 residues. V was cut by 4 bases and J by 0 bases, with 7 bases left in between. CDR1 is GTSNPN, CDR2 SVGIG, per germline (reference sequence). The CDR3 region has the DNA TGTGCCTGGACCCTCTCCTCTGGAAACACCATATATTTT. It yields the protein CAWTLSSGNTIYF.

CDR3 nucleotide sequence: TGTGCCAGTAACCAAGAAGCGGGGGGGCCAGATACGCAGTATTTT. Its translation: CASNQEAGGPDTQYF. This chain links TRBV19 with TRBJ2-3, with 10 bases fitting TRBD2. CDR1 LNHDA and CDR2 SQIVND come from the germline V gene (reference sequence). J gave up 4 bases and V 7 bases, and 8 bases lay outside the gene matches. The CDR3 has 15 residues.

The chain joins TRBV29-1 to TRBJ1-3; D is unresolved. CDR1 is SQVTM and CDR2 is ANQGSEA in the germline V gene. The CDR3 runs to 13 residues. Trimming removed 6 bases from V and 0 bases from J, with 9 bases in between. CDR3 loop: CSVQAFSGNTIYF. CDR3 coding DNA: TGCAGCGTGCAGGCATTCTCTGGAAACACCATATATTTT.

The V and J genes are TRBV30 and TRBJ1-5; 7 nucleotides align to TRBD1. This CDR3 contains 17 residues. V lost 4 bases and J lost 6; bases outside the gene matches: 18. Per germline, CDR1 GTSNPN and CDR2 SVGIG (reference sequence). CDR3 amino acids: CAWTAPFRGSLGQPQHF. In DNA form, the CDR3 reads TGTGCCTGGACTGCCCCTTTCAGGGGGAGTTTGGGTCAGCCCCAGCATTTT.

This clone was seen once. The chain has TRBV19 and TRBJ1-5; TRBD1 might be the D (6 bases). Looked up from germline, CDR1 is LNHDA and CDR2 is SQIVND (reference sequence). Trimming took 5 bases from V and 1 from J, leaving 18 bases between them. The CDR3 totals 17 residues. This CDR3 is CASSLILGGASNQPQHF. CDR3 in DNA: TGTGCCAGTAGTCTGATCTTAGGGGGTGCGAGCAATCAGCCCCAGCATTTT.

V and J are TRBV29-1 and TRBJ1-1; 7 bases map to TRBD1. From germline, CDR1 is SQVTM and CDR2 ANQGSEA. Unmatched junction bases numbered 4, after V lost 7 bases and J lost 2 bases. The CDR3 is 12 amino acids. DNA for the CDR3: TGCAGCGGGACAGGCGGCAACACTGAAGCTTTCTTT. Protein product: CSGTGGNTEAFF.

V is TRBV19 and J is TRBJ1-1; maybe TRBD1 (5 bases). Trimming pared 6 bases from V and 7 bases from J, leaving 9 bases between. The CDR3 covers 11 residues. Germline-derived CDR1 and CDR2 are LNHDA and SQIVND (reference sequence). CDR3 sequence (DNA): TGTGCCAGTAGAACGGGGGTTGAAGCTTTCTTT. It is translated as CASRTGVEAFF.

The V call is TRBV2, the J call TRBJ1-4; unclear D gene. The CDR3 extends over 17 amino acids. Germline lookup yields CDR1 SNHLY and CDR2 FYNNEI. Trimming cost V 5 bases and J 0 bases, with 16 bases left between them. The CDR3 coding sequence is TGTGCCAGCAGTCTAACCCACCCGGGAGCAACTAATGAAAAACTGTTTTTT. It encodes CASSLTHPGATNEKLFF.

This chain joins TRBV5-3 and TRBJ1-1; perhaps TRBD1 as D (6 bases). Being an ORF, TRBV5-3 has a function that is uncertain. CDR3 size: 12 residues. Trimming shortened V by 4 bases and J by 7 bases, and 11 bases separated the two germline ends. The CDR3 sequence: CARSLSQGEAFF. In nucleotides, the CDR3 is TGTGCCAGAAGCCTATCACAGGGTGAAGCTTTCTTT.

CDR3 nucleotide sequence: TGTGCCTGGAGCCGGGGTAATCAGCCCCAGCATTTT. Protein sequence: CAWSRGNQPQHF. The chain recombines TRBV30 with TRBJ1-5; D is unclear. In germline, CDR1 is GTSNPN, CDR2 SVGIG (reference sequence). V lost 3 bases, J lost 4 bases, and 7 bases lay in between. The CDR3 runs 12 residues.

V usage is TRBV7-6 and J usage is TRBJ1-1, with 7 bases that match TRBD1. The CDR3 is 18 residues long. CDR1 and CDR2 from the germline V gene are SGHVS and FNYEAQ. Trimming cost V 0 bases and J 1 base; bases outside gene matches: 11. DNA of the CDR3: TGTGCCAGCAGCTTAGCGTTCCGAGGAGGGGGCGGGAACACTGAAGCTTTCTTT. Amino acids: CASSLAFRGGGGNTEAFF.

The chain employs TRBV27 and TRBJ1-1; no firm D call. The V gene's germline CDR1 is MNHEY and CDR2 SMNVEV (reference sequence). Trimming stripped 2 bases from V and 7 bases from J, with 8 bases between. CDR3 size: 12 residues. The CDR3 reads CASSLGGGEAFF. In nucleotides, the CDR3 is TGTGCCAGCAGTTTAGGTGGCGGTGAAGCTTTCTTT.

The chain joins TRBV19 to TRBJ1-2; perhaps TRBD1 as D (5 bases). The CDR3 loop spans 13 amino acids. Germline CDR1 LNHDA, CDR2 SQIVND (reference sequence). Trimming stripped 7 bases from V and 3 bases from J, with 12 bases between. CDR3 sequence reads: CASNLEGHYGYTF. The DNA for the CDR3 is TGTGCCAGTAACCTGGAGGGACACTATGGCTACACCTTC.

This chain connects TRBV13 to TRBJ2-7; possible D gene TRBD1, 5 bases. The CDR3 consists of 13 residues. Germline assignment: CDR1 PRHDT and CDR2 FYEKMQ (reference sequence). Trimming shortened V by 0 bases and J by 7 bases, and 10 bases separated the two germline ends. This chain's CDR3 is CASSLGRAREQYV. CDR3 bases: TGTGCCAGCAGCTTAGGCAGGGCAAGGGAGCAGTACGTC.

The chain joins TRBV6-2 or TRBV6-3 to TRBJ1-1, with TRBD1 identical over 8 bases. J was trimmed by 3 bases and V by 2 bases; bases with no gene match: 8. This CDR3 region has 16 residues. The V gene's germline CDR1 is MNHEY and CDR2 SVGEGT. CDR3 nucleotides: TGTGCCAGCAGTTACCGGACAGGGCCCGGAGACACTGAAGCTTTCTTT. The encoded protein is CASSYRTGPGDTEAFF.

This clone was recorded a few times. This chain connects TRBV12-2 to TRBJ2-4; the D segment call TRBD1 is taken from the table without a DNA check. TRBV12-2 is designated a pseudogene. This CDR3 is built from 17 residues. In DNA form, the CDR3 reads TGTGCAAGTCGCACGAAGGGCAGGGGGGCCCCTGGGGACATTCAGTACTTC. This translates into CASRTKGRGAPGDIQYF.

This clone turned up a few times. J is TRBJ2-1 and V is TRBV19; D is perhaps TRBD2 (6 bases). Looked up from germline, CDR1 is LNHDA and CDR2 is SQIVND (reference sequence). The V and J ends lost 4 bases and 3 bases respectively, with 10 bases between them. The CDR3 has 14 amino acids. The CDR3, as DNA: TGTGCCAGTAGTAGCGGGGAGAACTACAATGAGCAGTTCTTC. Protein product: CASSSGENYNEQFF.

The chain is built from TRBV10-3 and TRBJ2-1, with TRBD1 matching 9 bases. V was pared by 2 bases and J by 8 bases, with 10 bases of the junction left unmatched. The CDR3 contains 16 residues. In germline, CDR1 is ENHRY, CDR2 SYGVKD. For the CDR3, the DNA is TGTGCCATCAGTGAGGTTCGGGGACAGGGAGGAGATGAGCAGTTCTTC. Translation: CAISEVRGQGGDEQFF.

The chain couples TRBV5-1 to TRBJ2-1, with a possible D match to TRBD1 (6 bases). V lost 5 bases and J 9 bases, leaving 12 bases between the germline ends. This CDR3 has 12 residues. Germline V gene sequence: CDR1 SGHRS, CDR2 YFSETQ. This CDR3 is CASSDARGEQFF. DNA of the CDR3: TGCGCCAGCAGTGACGCCAGGGGTGAGCAGTTCTTC.